This is a list of T cell receptor beta chains from one sample in a study of response to subunit inactivated influenza vaccine. TCRdb reanalysed the RT-PCR reads using MiXCR and keeps one entry per CDR3 protein. The table has about 800,000 distinct CDR3 sequences, less than 25% seen once; the top ten hold 10% to 13%. The specimen was PBMCs from blood, collected 4 to 6 days after vaccination. These receptors all stem from a man over 45 who received an inactivated influenza vaccine. The CDR3 runs from the conserved cysteine through the conserved F or W. The D gene is left open where the match is weak. Where a row states a size, it is once, few, many or the class of an expanded clone; other rows omit it.

clone_size: -; v_call: TRBV7-3; j_call: TRBJ2-2; d_call: -; cdr3_nt: TGTGCCAGCAGCTCCCTAGTGTCCGGGGAGCTGTTTTTT; cdr3_aa: CASSSLVSGELFF
clone_size: -; v_call: TRBV6-2/TRBV6-3; j_call: TRBJ2-7; d_call: -; cdr3_nt: TGTGCCAGCAGTTACGAGGCTAGAGGGTACGAGCAGTACTTC; cdr3_aa: CASSYEARGYEQYF
clone_size: -; v_call: TRBV7-2; j_call: TRBJ1-6; d_call: -; cdr3_nt: TGTGCCAGCAGCTTAGTAGGACAGACTAATTCACCCCTCCACTTT; cdr3_aa: CASSLVGQTNSPLHF
clone_size: -; v_call: TRBV20-1; j_call: TRBJ2-2; d_call: -; cdr3_nt: TGCAGTGCTAGACGGGGAAACTGGAACACCGGGGAGCTGTTTTTT; cdr3_aa: CSARRGNWNTGELFF
clone_size: -; v_call: TRBV29-1; j_call: TRBJ2-7; d_call: -; cdr3_nt: TGCAGCGTTGGTCGGACCCACGAGCAGTACTTC; cdr3_aa: CSVGRTHEQYF
clone_size: -; v_call: TRBV12-3/TRBV12-4; j_call: TRBJ2-7; d_call: -; cdr3_nt: TGTGCCAGCACCGTAGACGGTACCTACGAGCAGTACTTC; cdr3_aa: CASTVDGTYEQYF
clone_size: few; v_call: TRBV29-1; j_call: TRBJ1-2; d_call: -; cdr3_nt: TGCAGCGTTGAACCGCCTGGCTATGGCTACACCTTC; cdr3_aa: CSVEPPGYGYTF
clone_size: -; v_call: TRBV6-2/TRBV6-3; j_call: TRBJ2-7; d_call: -; cdr3_nt: TGTGCCAGCACTCAAAGGCCCATGGACCCCTACGAGCAGTACTTC; cdr3_aa: CASTQRPMDPYEQYF
clone_size: few; v_call: TRBV5-1; j_call: TRBJ2-1; d_call: -; cdr3_nt: TGCGCCAGCAGCCCCCTCGGGCTAGCAAGGGGCAATGAGCAGTTCTTC; cdr3_aa: CASSPLGLARGNEQFF
clone_size: -; v_call: TRBV20-1; j_call: TRBJ1-5; d_call: -; cdr3_nt: TGCAGTGCCTCTAGAGCTAATCAGCCCCAGCATTTT; cdr3_aa: CSASRANQPQHF
clone_size: few; v_call: TRBV9; j_call: TRBJ2-2; d_call: -; cdr3_nt: TGTGCCAGCAGCGTAGATCCAGGGAACACCGGGGAGCTGTTTTTT; cdr3_aa: CASSVDPGNTGELFF
clone_size: few; v_call: TRBV9; j_call: TRBJ2-1; d_call: TRBD2; cdr3_nt: TGTGCCAGCAGCGCAGGCGCTAGCGGGTACAATGAGCAGTTCTTC; cdr3_aa: CASSAGASGYNEQFF
clone_size: few; v_call: TRBV5-6; j_call: TRBJ1-5; d_call: -; cdr3_nt: TGTGCCAGCAGCTATGGGAGTAGTCAGCCCCAGCATTTT; cdr3_aa: CASSYGSSQPQHF
clone_size: -; v_call: TRBV7-8; j_call: TRBJ2-1; d_call: -; cdr3_nt: TGTGCCAGCAGCTTAGCACGGCTATCCTCCTACAATGAGCAGTTCTTC; cdr3_aa: CASSLARLSSYNEQFF
clone_size: -; v_call: TRBV6-2/TRBV6-3; j_call: TRBJ2-1; d_call: -; cdr3_nt: TGTGCCAGCAGCCTGCGGGTGGGAGAGGCTCTCCTCTCCTACAATGAGCAGTTCTTC; cdr3_aa: CASSLRVGEALLSYNEQFF
clone_size: few; v_call: TRBV10-2; j_call: TRBJ1-1; d_call: -; cdr3_nt: TGCGCCAGCAGTGAGTCATGGGGGCGAGGTACTGAAGCTTTCTTT; cdr3_aa: CASSESWGRGTEAFF
clone_size: -; v_call: TRBV5-1; j_call: TRBJ1-1; d_call: -; cdr3_nt: TGCGCCAGCAGGTGGGGGGAGATGAACACTGAAGCTTTCTTT; cdr3_aa: CASRWGEMNTEAFF
clone_size: -; v_call: TRBV7-8; j_call: TRBJ2-7; d_call: -; cdr3_nt: TGTGCCAGCAGCTCAACCCCCCCGGGGGAGCAGTACTTC; cdr3_aa: CASSSTPPGEQYF
clone_size: few; v_call: TRBV7-2; j_call: TRBJ2-5; d_call: -; cdr3_nt: TGTGCCAGCAGCTCCCATCAGACCCAGTACTTC; cdr3_aa: CASSSHQTQYF
clone_size: -; v_call: TRBV7-9; j_call: TRBJ2-7; d_call: TRBD2; cdr3_nt: TGTGCCAGGACGGGACCGCTGGCGGGAGATACCTACGAGCAGTACTTC; cdr3_aa: CARTGPLAGDTYEQYF
clone_size: few; v_call: TRBV5-5; j_call: TRBJ2-3; d_call: TRBD2; cdr3_nt: TGTGCCAGCAGCTTGGTCCCGGGAGGAGGCACAGATACGCAGTATTTT; cdr3_aa: CASSLVPGGGTDTQYF
clone_size: few; v_call: TRBV5-6; j_call: TRBJ1-2; d_call: -; cdr3_nt: TGTGCCAGCAGCTTGGGGGGCAGCACCTATGGCTACACCTTC; cdr3_aa: CASSLGGSTYGYTF
clone_size: few; v_call: TRBV12-3/TRBV12-4; j_call: TRBJ1-5; d_call: TRBD1; cdr3_nt: TGTGCCAGCAGTTCCCCGACAGGGTATAGCAATCAGCCCCAGCATTTT; cdr3_aa: CASSSPTGYSNQPQHF
clone_size: -; v_call: TRBV4-1; j_call: TRBJ2-7; d_call: -; cdr3_nt: TGCGCCAGCAGCCAACTTAGGACTACATACGAGCAGTACTTC; cdr3_aa: CASSQLRTTYEQYF
clone_size: -; v_call: TRBV5-6; j_call: TRBJ1-1; d_call: -; cdr3_nt: TGTGCCAGCAGCTTGGAGTCGTGGCCAGCTGAAGCTTTCTTT; cdr3_aa: CASSLESWPAEAFF
clone_size: -; v_call: TRBV29-1; j_call: TRBJ1-4; d_call: -; cdr3_nt: TGCAGCGGAGGGAGCGGAAGGGCGGGTGAAAAACTGTTTTTT; cdr3_aa: CSGGSGRAGEKLFF
clone_size: -; v_call: TRBV6-1; j_call: TRBJ1-5; d_call: -; cdr3_nt: TGTGCCAGCACCAGACAGTTAAATCAGCCCCAGCATTTT; cdr3_aa: CASTRQLNQPQHF
clone_size: few; v_call: TRBV29-1; j_call: TRBJ2-4; d_call: -; cdr3_nt: TGCAGCGTTGAGGGGGGGGCCCTAGCCAAAAACATTCAGTACTTC; cdr3_aa: CSVEGGALAKNIQYF
clone_size: -; v_call: TRBV3-1; j_call: TRBJ1-1; d_call: -; cdr3_nt: TGTGCCAGCAGCCAAACTTCCCTAGCTGAAGCTTTCTTT; cdr3_aa: CASSQTSLAEAFF
clone_size: -; v_call: TRBV12-3/TRBV12-4; j_call: TRBJ2-3; d_call: -; cdr3_nt: TGTGCCAGCAGTCCGGTCGGGCGGACAAGCACAGATACGCAGTATTTT; cdr3_aa: CASSPVGRTSTDTQYF
clone_size: -; v_call: TRBV7-2; j_call: TRBJ2-7; d_call: TRBD1; cdr3_nt: TGTGCCAGCAGCTTAATGGGGGGGACAGGGGCCTACGAGCAGTACTTC; cdr3_aa: CASSLMGGTGAYEQYF
clone_size: -; v_call: TRBV6-2/TRBV6-3; j_call: TRBJ2-7; d_call: -; cdr3_nt: TGTGCCAGCAGTTACTGGGGCCACGAGCAGTACTTC; cdr3_aa: CASSYWGHEQYF
clone_size: -; v_call: TRBV3-1; j_call: TRBJ1-2; d_call: -; cdr3_nt: TGTGCCAGCAGCCTAAACCCCGGGGGGGGAACTGTGGACACCTTC; cdr3_aa: CASSLNPGGGTVDTF
clone_size: few; v_call: TRBV7-9; j_call: TRBJ2-5; d_call: -; cdr3_nt: TGTGCCAGCAGTCTCTTCGGGACGGACCAAGAGACCCAGTACTTC; cdr3_aa: CASSLFGTDQETQYF
clone_size: -; v_call: TRBV4-3; j_call: TRBJ2-5; d_call: -; cdr3_nt: TGCGCCAGCAGCCAAGATGTCCGCGGCGAAGAGACCCAGTACTTC; cdr3_aa: CASSQDVRGEETQYF
clone_size: few; v_call: TRBV24-1; j_call: TRBJ2-1; d_call: -; cdr3_nt: TGTGCCACCGAAGAGGACAGCTACAATGAGCAGTTCTTC; cdr3_aa: CATEEDSYNEQFF
clone_size: -; v_call: TRBV20-1; j_call: TRBJ2-1; d_call: TRBD2; cdr3_nt: TGCAGTGCCCCGGGACTAGCGGAAAGATACAATGAGCAGTTCTTC; cdr3_aa: CSAPGLAERYNEQFF
clone_size: few; v_call: TRBV20-1; j_call: TRBJ2-7; d_call: -; cdr3_nt: TGCAGTGCTAGAGATCTGGGGGGAGTCAGCTCCTACGAGCAGTACTTC; cdr3_aa: CSARDLGGVSSYEQYF
clone_size: once; v_call: TRBV11-2; j_call: TRBJ2-2; d_call: TRBD2; cdr3_nt: TGTGCCAGCAGCTTAGAGGTAGCGGGAGTCCCCGGGGAGCTGTTTTTT; cdr3_aa: CASSLEVAGVPGELFF
clone_size: many; v_call: TRBV20-1; j_call: TRBJ2-3; d_call: TRBD2; cdr3_nt: TGCAGTGCTTATAGCGGGAGAAGCACAGATACGCAGTATTTT; cdr3_aa: CSAYSGRSTDTQYF
clone_size: once; v_call: TRBV28; j_call: TRBJ2-5; d_call: -; cdr3_nt: TGTGCCAGCAGTTCCTTCGGGGAGTACCAAGAGACCCAGTACTTC; cdr3_aa: CASSSFGEYQETQYF
clone_size: -; v_call: TRBV7-2; j_call: TRBJ2-2; d_call: -; cdr3_nt: TGTGCCAGCAGCATCTACGGGGAGCTGTTTTTT; cdr3_aa: CASSIYGELFF
clone_size: -; v_call: TRBV29-1; j_call: TRBJ1-2; d_call: -; cdr3_nt: TGCAGCGCCGGACACGGCTATGGCTACACCTTC; cdr3_aa: CSAGHGYGYTF
clone_size: many; v_call: TRBV7-2; j_call: TRBJ2-4; d_call: TRBD1; cdr3_nt: TGTGCCAGCAGCCAGATGACAGGGGACATTCAGTACTTC; cdr3_aa: CASSQMTGDIQYF
clone_size: -; v_call: TRBV7-9; j_call: TRBJ2-1; d_call: TRBD2; cdr3_nt: TGTGCCAGCAGGGGTCTAGCGGTAGACAATGAGCAGTTCTTC; cdr3_aa: CASRGLAVDNEQFF
clone_size: few; v_call: TRBV27; j_call: TRBJ2-1; d_call: -; cdr3_nt: TGTGCCAGCAGTCCTCAGGGGTACGAGCAGTTCTTC; cdr3_aa: CASSPQGYEQFF
clone_size: few; v_call: TRBV12-3/TRBV12-4; j_call: TRBJ2-2; d_call: -; cdr3_nt: TGTGCCAGCGGGCTAGTTGGCGGGGAGCTGTTTTTT; cdr3_aa: CASGLVGGELFF
clone_size: few; v_call: TRBV7-9; j_call: TRBJ2-7; d_call: -; cdr3_nt: TGTGCCAGCAGCTTGGGGACGACCTACTACGAGCAGTACTTC; cdr3_aa: CASSLGTTYYEQYF
clone_size: -; v_call: TRBV19; j_call: TRBJ1-1; d_call: -; cdr3_nt: TGTGCCAGTAGTGTACAGGGAAAGAGCACTGAAGCTTTCTTT; cdr3_aa: CASSVQGKSTEAFF
clone_size: few; v_call: TRBV5-4; j_call: TRBJ2-5; d_call: -; cdr3_nt: TGTGCCAGCAGCTTGCCCGGACTCCGCCAAGAGACCCAGTACTTC; cdr3_aa: CASSLPGLRQETQYF
clone_size: few; v_call: TRBV29-1; j_call: TRBJ1-2; d_call: -; cdr3_nt: TGCAGCGCCGAAGAAGAGGGGGACTATGGCTACACCTTC; cdr3_aa: CSAEEEGDYGYTF
clone_size: few; v_call: TRBV4-1; j_call: TRBJ1-5; d_call: TRBD1; cdr3_nt: TGCGCCAGCAGCCAAGGGACAGGGGTCTCAAATCAGCCCCAGCATTTT; cdr3_aa: CASSQGTGVSNQPQHF
clone_size: few; v_call: TRBV28; j_call: TRBJ2-7; d_call: -; cdr3_nt: TGTGCCAGCAGTTTGTGGCGGGCGAGGGACGAGCAGTACTTC; cdr3_aa: CASSLWRARDEQYF
clone_size: few; v_call: TRBV4-3; j_call: TRBJ1-6; d_call: -; cdr3_nt: TGCGCCAGCAGCCAAGAATTTGCGGGGGAATCCTATAATTCACCCCTCCACTTT; cdr3_aa: CASSQEFAGESYNSPLHF
clone_size: -; v_call: TRBV28; j_call: TRBJ2-2; d_call: -; cdr3_nt: TGTGCCAGCAGTCTAAGGGGTGGGGGAAACCAACTTATCACCGGGGAGCTGTTTTTT; cdr3_aa: CASSLRGGGNQLITGELFF
clone_size: -; v_call: TRBV29-1; j_call: TRBJ2-7; d_call: TRBD2; cdr3_nt: TGCAGCGTACACACTAGCGGGGGTGTTCAGCAGTACTTC; cdr3_aa: CSVHTSGGVQQYF
clone_size: -; v_call: TRBV6-5; j_call: TRBJ2-7; d_call: TRBD1; cdr3_nt: TGTGCCAGTTGGGACAGGGTCCACGAGCAGTACTTC; cdr3_aa: CASWDRVHEQYF
clone_size: -; v_call: TRBV29-1; j_call: TRBJ2-7; d_call: TRBD1; cdr3_nt: TGCAGCGTTTTGACAGGGGGCTACGAGCAGTACTTC; cdr3_aa: CSVLTGGYEQYF
clone_size: few; v_call: TRBV15; j_call: TRBJ2-7; d_call: -; cdr3_nt: TGTGCCACCAACGCGCAATCGGGCGAGCAGTACTTC; cdr3_aa: CATNAQSGEQYF
clone_size: -; v_call: TRBV12-3/TRBV12-4; j_call: TRBJ2-7; d_call: TRBD1; cdr3_nt: TGTGCCAGCAGCCGAAGACAGGGTGTCGACGAGCAGTACTTC; cdr3_aa: CASSRRQGVDEQYF